This T cell receptor beta chain appears in the sequencing data of a study of shared clonotypes between healthy human individuals. Overall study context: The study used three CD4 naive, three CD4 memory, two CD8 naive and one CD8 memory plate per donor. Overall study results and limits: Around 5% of naive CD4 clonotypes were common to a handful of donors.

Sequencing was performed with immunoSEQ multiplex PCR; in TCRdb, only in-frame clones are kept and a portion is missing. The table records under 2,500,000 clones, around 95% of them present only once. Researchers partitioned CD4+ cells into CD45RA+ naive and CD45RA-negative memory subsets. Turning to this clone: The antigen remains unidentified.

The CDR3 loop spans 17 amino acids. From germline, CDR1 is SGHNT and CDR2 YYREEE (reference sequence). Trimming took 3 bases from V and 4 from J; bases not matched to a gene: 8. The clonotype comes from a man between 18 and 35 years old in good health. Input material: naive CD4+ T cells sorted from blood. Subset in this sample: CD45RA+ positively selected. The chain has TRBV5-4 and TRBJ2-2; 11 positions agree with TRBD2. The chain's CDR3 is CASSSSGTSGVTGELFF. The CDR3 coding sequence is TGTGCCAGCAGCTCCTCCGGGACTAGCGGAGTCACCGGGGAGCTGTTTTTT.